The 17 T cell receptor beta chains in this list originate from one sample, sequenced in a study of neoadjuvant anti-PD-1 for oral cavity cancer. Profiled with immunoSEQ multiplex PCR; TCRdb holds only in-frame clones, not every one. The repertoire holds over 8,500 clones, roughly 70% seen once, with roughly 8.3% in the top ten. Source: tumor tissue, taken before nivolumab (anti-PD-1) treatment. The receptors come from a person aged 40 to 85 with oral cavity squamous cell carcinoma.

The chain employs TRBV19 and TRBJ2-6, with 10 bases that match TRBD2. Germline values: CDR1 LNHDA, CDR2 SQIVND (reference sequence). V was clipped by 6 bases and J by 0 bases; unmatched bases: 8. The CDR3 is 18 residues long. The CDR3 is CASRHRLAGYSGANVLTF. As DNA, the CDR3 is TGTGCCAGTAGACACAGACTAGCGGGCTACTCTGGGGCCAACGTCCTGACTTTC.

This clone has a handful of counts. This chain links TRBV10-1 with TRBJ1-2; 8 nucleotides align to TRBD1. Germline CDR1 is WNHNN and CDR2 is SYGVQD (reference sequence). The length of the CDR3 is 14 residues. The V gene end was trimmed by 6 bases and the J gene end by 4 bases; junction bases not matched to a gene: 7. CDR3 residues: CASSPGQDSYGYTF. For the CDR3, the DNA is TGCGCCAGCAGCCCGGGACAGGATTCCTATGGCTACACCTTC.

The chain carries TRBV6-6 and TRBJ2-1; D is ambiguous. Germline CDR1 and CDR2: MNHNY and SVGAGI (reference sequence). V shed 2 bases and J shed 4 bases, with 12 bases lying between them. This CDR3 comprises 15 residues. Written as DNA, the CDR3 is TGTGCCAGCAGTTACGGACCCTCGGGTTACAATGAGCAGTTCTTC. It translates to CASSYGPSGYNEQFF.

This clone turned up a few times. The rearrangement joins TRBV6-1 to TRBJ2-1, with D possibly being TRBD2 (5 bases). Germline V gene data show CDR1 as MNHNS and CDR2 as SASEGT. There are 16 residues in the CDR3. V was clipped by 2 bases and J by 6 bases, with 17 bases between them. CDR3 region: CASSEPPGYIGNEQFF. In DNA form, the CDR3 reads TGTGCCAGCAGTGAACCACCGGGATATATTGGCAATGAGCAGTTCTTC.

The CDR3 DNA is TGTGCCAGCAACCGGGACAACTATGGCTACACCTTC. This translates into CASNRDNYGYTF. The V call is TRBV7-9, the J call TRBJ1-2, with D maybe TRBD1 (5 bases). Trimming removed 7 bases at V and 2 bases at J, with 8 bases between. CDR3 length: 12 residues. Germline assignment: CDR1 SEHNR and CDR2 FQNEAQ (reference sequence).

This clone occurred a few times. The chain links TRBV6-4 to TRBJ2-1; 9 positions agree with TRBD2. CDR1 and CDR2 (germline): MRHNA, SNTAGT. Losses at the gene ends were 4 bases for V and 9 bases for J; bases not matched to a gene: 10. The CDR3 contains 15 residues. The CDR3 sequence: CASSVRLAEWGEQFF. The CDR3 region has the DNA TGTGCCAGCAGTGTCAGACTAGCGGAGTGGGGTGAGCAGTTCTTC.

The chain couples TRBV19 to TRBJ2-5, with D possibly matching TRBD2 (6 bases). CDR3 length equals 13 residues. V shed 6 bases and J shed 5 bases, with 13 bases lying between them. Germline V gene sequence: CDR1 LNHDA, CDR2 SQIVND (reference sequence). The CDR3: CASRRGLEETQYF. CDR3 nucleotide sequence: TGTGCCAGTAGGCGGGGTCTAGAGGAGACCCAGTACTTC.

This chain links TRBV6-5 with TRBJ1-3; D unclear. The CDR3 consists of 13 residues. Germline values: CDR1 MNHEY, CDR2 SVGAGI. V was clipped by 6 bases and J by 4 bases, with 10 bases between them. CDR3 sequence (DNA): TGTGCCAGCAGCCCGGGCCTGGGAAACACCATATATTTT. It codes for CASSPGLGNTIYF.

By proportion, this clone is medium-sized. The chain joins TRBV29-1 to TRBJ2-1; TRBD2 aligns across 7 bases. CDR1 and CDR2 (germline): SQVTM, ANQGSEA. The CDR3 has 15 amino acids. Trimming took 1 base from V and 3 from J; bases not matched to a gene: 6. The CDR3 bases are TGCAGCGTTGAAGGGCTAGCGGACGACTACAATGAGCAGTTCTTC. This gives the protein CSVEGLADDYNEQFF.

The V gene is TRBV7-2, the J gene TRBJ2-5; D is possibly TRBD1 or TRBD2 (6 bases each). V lost 5 bases, J lost 2 bases, and 12 bases lay in between. The germline CDR1 and CDR2 sequences are SGHTA and FQGNSA. The CDR3 is made up of 14 amino acids. CDR3 bases: TGTGCCAGCAGCGCCGGGGGCTCACAAGAGACCCAGTACTTC. Protein product: CASSAGGSQETQYF. The full variable domain, in which reference TRBV7-2 and TRBJ2-5 provide the parts outside the CDR3, is GAGVSQSPSNKVTEKGKDVELRCDPISGHTALYWYRQSLGQGLEFLIYFQGNSAPDKSGLPSDRFSAERTGGSVSTLTIQRTQQEDSAVYLCASSAGGSQETQYFGPGTRLLVL.

The chain combines TRBV7-9 with TRBJ1-2; 7 bases are shared with TRBD1. The CDR3 covers 13 residues. J lost 8 bases, V lost 5 bases, and 8 bases had no gene match. Germline loops: CDR1 SEHNR, CDR2 FQNEAQ (reference sequence). CDR3 sequence: CASSHGTDQGYTF. Here the CDR3 DNA reads TGTGCCAGCAGCCATGGGACAGACCAGGGCTACACCTTC.

The chain combines TRBV27 with TRBJ1-5; 7 nucleotides align to TRBD1. The V gene end was trimmed by 6 bases and the J gene end by 6 bases; junction bases not matched to a gene: 14. This CDR3 spans 16 amino acids. CDR1 and CDR2 (germline): MNHEY, SMNVEV (reference sequence). This CDR3 is CASSPGTAHRGQPQHF. The CDR3 DNA reads TGTGCCAGCAGCCCCGGGACAGCCCATCGAGGTCAGCCCCAGCATTTT.

This chain uses TRBV5-6 with TRBJ1-1; TRBD1 might be the D (5 bases). The V and J ends lost 3 bases and 6 bases respectively, with 15 bases between them. Germline CDR1 SGHDT, CDR2 YYEEEE. The CDR3 runs 14 residues. The DNA of the CDR3 is TGTGCCAGCAGCTCGCAGGGTTGGGAAGCTGAAGCTTTCTTT. Translated: CASSSQGWEAEAFF. Together with reference TRBV5-6 and TRBJ1-1, the CDR3 gives the full variable domain: DAGVTQSPTHLIKTRGQQVTLRCSPKSGHDTVSWYQQALGQGPQFIFQYYEEEERQRGNFPDRFSGHQFPNYSSELNVNALLLGDSALYLCASSSQGWEAEAFFGQGTRLTVV.

V gene TRBV7-9 combines with J gene TRBJ1-3; 7 bases match TRBD1. From germline, CDR1 is SEHNR and CDR2 FQNEAQ (reference sequence). The CDR3 sequence is 16 residues long. V was clipped by 0 bases and J by 0 bases; unmatched bases: 2. For the CDR3, the DNA is TGTGCCAGCAGCTTAGCTGGGACAGACTCTGGAAACACCATATATTTT. Translating gives CASSLAGTDSGNTIYF.

This chain links TRBV11-1 with TRBJ1-6; the D is unclear. There are 15 residues in the CDR3. Looked up from germline, CDR1 is SGHAT and CDR2 is FQDESV (reference sequence). With 5 bases removed from V and 2 bases from J, the gap between germline ends came to 10 bases. CDR3 bases: TGTGCCAGCAGCCGGTCCTTGGCCTATAATTCACCCCTCCACTTT. Translation: CASSRSLAYNSPLHF.

This chain uses TRBV10-3 with TRBJ2-7; D is perhaps TRBD1 (6 bases). CDR1 is ENHRY, CDR2 SYGVKD, per germline. The CDR3 sequence is 17 residues long. V was clipped by 4 bases and J by 4 bases, with 23 bases between them. CDR3 DNA sequence: TGTGCCATCAGTGCCTACGGGACACGGGCCCCGGCATACGAGCAGTACTTC. Its protein product is CAISAYGTRAPAYEQYF.

V usage is TRBV6-1 and J usage is TRBJ1-5, with 8 bases aligning to TRBD1. The germline CDR1 and CDR2 sequences are MNHNS and SASEGT. The CDR3 spans 17 residues. J lost 5 bases, V lost 0 bases, and 9 bases had no gene match. The CDR3, as DNA: TGTGCCAGCAGTGAAGCGTCAGGGGGCTTTTTCTATCAGCCCCAGCATTTT. The encoded protein is CASSEASGGFFYQPQHF.